The 18 T cell receptor beta chains presented below share a single source sample, sequenced in a study of blood T cell repertoires in COVID-19. The method was immunoSEQ multiplex PCR; TCRdb's version includes in-frame clones alone and lacks a portion of them. The sample yields about 160,000 clones, roughly nine tenths seen once. Source material: peripheral blood. The receptor source for this set is a woman aged 70-85 years with acute or convalescent COVID-19.

This clone was observed once. The rearrangement uses TRBV2 and TRBJ1-2; weak D call: TRBD1 (6 bases). Germline CDR1 is SNHLY and CDR2 is FYNNEI. The ends were cut back, 8 bases at V and 3 bases at J, with 16 bases in the middle. There are 14 residues in the CDR3. The CDR3 region is CASRDKLDDYGYTF. The CDR3, as DNA: TGTGCCAGCCGGGACAAACTAGACGACTATGGCTACACCTTC.

This clone has a single count. The gene calls are TRBV29-1 and TRBJ2-7; TRBD2 matches at 10 bases. V lost 1 base and J lost 4; bases outside the gene matches: 10. Per the germline V gene, CDR1 is SQVTM and CDR2 is ANQGSEA. This CDR3 is 16 amino acids long. The CDR3 DNA sequence: TGCAGCGTTGAAGTTCGTGTAGCGGGAGGAGCGTACGAGCAGTACTTC. This encodes CSVEVRVAGGAYEQYF.

The chain is built from TRBV4-1 and TRBJ2-7; D is unresolved. This CDR3 has 14 amino acids. V dropped 1 base and J dropped 4 bases, with 11 bases sitting between them. The germline gives CDR1 MGHRA, CDR2 YSYEKL. DNA for the CDR3: TGCGCCAGCAGCCAAGTCGCTGGGCCTTACGAGCAGTACTTC. This sequence encodes CASSQVAGPYEQYF.

The chain employs TRBV6-5 and TRBJ1-2; 8 nucleotides line up with TRBD1. The length of the CDR3 is 14 residues. The V gene's germline CDR1 is MNHEY and CDR2 SVGAGI. The trim removed 2 bases at V and 8 bases at J, leaving 7 bases unmatched. As DNA, the CDR3 is TGTGCCAGCAGTTACCACAGGGGGAATAGGGGCTACACCTTC. The encoded protein is CASSYHRGNRGYTF.

The V gene is TRBV15, the J gene TRBJ2-4; tentatively, D is TRBD1 (7 bases). The germline V and J ends were trimmed by 8 bases and 5 bases, with 13 bases remaining between them. The germline CDR1 and CDR2 sequences are LNHNV and YYDKDF (reference sequence). The CDR3 is 13 amino acids. CDR3 DNA: TGTGCCACCCACAGGGGAGGTGAAAACATTCAGTACTTC. This encodes CATHRGGENIQYF.

The rearrangement joins TRBV24-1 to TRBJ2-1; 9 nucleotides agree with TRBD2. The CDR3 has 18 amino acids. The ends lost 2 bases at V and 7 bases at J; junction bases unmatched: 14. Germline V gene lookup returns CDR1 KGHDR and CDR2 SFDVKD. In DNA form, the CDR3 reads TGTGCCACCAGTGATTCCTCGAAATTAGCGGGAGTAAGGAATGAGCAGTTCTTC. Its translation is CATSDSSKLAGVRNEQFF.

The chain uses TRBV5-1 and TRBJ1-1; maybe TRBD1 (5 bases). V lost 0 bases and J lost 4, with 13 bases in between. The length of the CDR3 is 15 residues. Germline V gene sequence: CDR1 SGHRS, CDR2 YFSETQ. The CDR3 DNA sequence: TGCGCCAGCAGCTTGGTAGGGGTCGGGAGCACTGAAGCTTTCTTT. Amino acids: CASSLVGVGSTEAFF.

The J gene is TRBJ2-7, the V gene TRBV29-1; possible D gene TRBD2, 6 bases. The germline CDR1 and CDR2 sequences are SQVTM and ANQGSEA. There are 15 residues in the CDR3. V gave up 3 bases and J gave up 3 bases, with 18 bases separating them. The CDR3 DNA reads TGCAGCGTTGAGTTAAGGCGGGGTGGTGTCTACGAGCAGTACTTC. Amino acid sequence: CSVELRRGGVYEQYF.

CDR3 sequence (DNA): TGTGCTAGTGTTCACAGGACTTTCAGGGGCAAATCTAGCACAGATACGCAGTATTTT. It translates to CASVHRTFRGKSSTDTQYF. This rearrangement joins TRBV12-5 to TRBJ2-3, with a tentative D call TRBD1 (6 bases). This CDR3 region has 19 residues. Trimming removed 7 bases at V and 0 bases at J, with 26 bases between. Germline V gene sequence: CDR1 LGHNT, CDR2 FRNRAP.

The genes are TRBV10-3 and TRBJ2-1; 15 nucleotides line up with TRBD2. With V trimmed by 9 bases and J by 7 bases, 4 bases remained unmatched. Germline values: CDR1 ENHRY, CDR2 SYGVKD. The CDR3 loop spans 14 amino acids. The DNA for the CDR3 is TGTGCCATTGCCGGGACTAGCGGGAGGAATGAGCAGTTCTTC. It translates to CAIAGTSGRNEQFF.

The chain is built from TRBV27 and TRBJ1-6, with 7 bases fitting TRBD1. Germline loops: CDR1 MNHEY, CDR2 SMNVEV (reference sequence). This CDR3 is 12 amino acids long. Trimming removed 6 bases from V and 15 bases from J; junction bases left unmatched: 8. The CDR3 DNA reads TGTGCCAGCAGGGCGCCAGGGGGTGGCCTCCACTTT. Translated: CASRAPGGGLHF.

This clone was seen once. V gene TRBV7-9 combines with J gene TRBJ1-5; D gene unclear. V was pared by 4 bases and J by 7 bases, with 11 bases between. The CDR3 runs 13 residues. CDR1 is SEHNR, CDR2 FQNEAQ, per germline (reference sequence). CDR3 DNA: TGTGCCAGCAGCTCAATGGCGGGGCAGCCCCAGCATTTT. Its translation: CASSSMAGQPQHF.

The J gene is TRBJ2-7, the V gene TRBV6-5, with D unclear. The ends were cut back, 7 bases at V and 2 bases at J, with 3 bases in the middle. This CDR3 region has 10 residues. From germline, CDR1 is MNHEY and CDR2 SVGAGI. CDR3 in amino acids: CASTAYEQYF. CDR3 nucleotides: TGTGCCAGCACCGCCTACGAGCAGTACTTC.

V gene TRBV19 combines with J gene TRBJ1-4; 9 nucleotides line up with TRBD1. Per the germline V gene, CDR1 is LNHDA and CDR2 is SQIVND (reference sequence). This CDR3 is 17 amino acids long. The V and J ends lost 3 bases and 1 base, in that order; junction bases with no gene match: 6. The CDR3 loop is CASSMGTGLGTNEKLFF. The CDR3 DNA reads as TGTGCCAGTAGTATGGGGACAGGGCTTGGAACTAATGAAAAACTGTTTTTT.

The chain employs TRBV7-2 and TRBJ2-6; no reliable D call. From germline, CDR1 is SGHTA and CDR2 FQGNSA. The germline V and J ends were trimmed by 4 bases and 3 bases, with 10 bases remaining between them. The CDR3 loop spans 15 amino acids. The chain's CDR3 is CASSSGSGGANVLTF. Written as DNA, the CDR3 is TGTGCCAGCAGCTCCGGTTCCGGTGGGGCCAACGTCCTGACTTTC.

CDR3 sequence: CSASGAGGSDSPLHF. The CDR3 nucleotides read TGCAGTGCCAGTGGCGCGGGCGGGAGCGATTCACCCCTCCACTTT. The chain is built from TRBV20-1 and TRBJ1-6, with D unclear. The V gene's germline CDR1 is DFQATT and CDR2 SNEGSKA (reference sequence). This CDR3 is 15 amino acids long. V lost 6 bases to trimming and J lost 8 bases, with 20 bases between them.

The CDR3 region has the DNA TGTGCCAGCACGCGAACCGGGGAGACCCAGTACTTC. Translation: CASTRTGETQYF. This sequence joins TRBV2 and TRBJ2-5, with unresolved D. V gave up 7 bases and J gave up 5 bases, with 11 bases separating them. CDR1 is SNHLY and CDR2 is FYNNEI in the germline V gene. The CDR3 totals 12 residues.

The chain employs TRBV9 and TRBJ1-3, with D possibly being TRBD1 (6 bases). The CDR3 is 14 amino acids. The germline V and J ends were trimmed by 4 bases and 2 bases, with 10 bases remaining between them. Germline V gene sequence: CDR1 SGDLS, CDR2 YYNGEE. The CDR3 protein is CASSNRVAGNTIYF. The CDR3 DNA follows: TGTGCCAGCAGCAACAGGGTCGCTGGAAACACCATATATTTT.